These 22 T cell receptor delta chains share one sample of origin, sequenced in a study of γδ T cells in repeated Plasmodium falciparum infection. TCRdb re-processed the multiplex PCR reads via CATT. The sample yields over 90,000 delta-chain clones, over 0.9% seen once. Bulk repertoires came from Vgamma9/Vdelta2+ or Vdelta2-negative gammadelta T cells flow-sorted from PBMC. The sequencing input was gamma-delta T cells from blood. The receptors shown here come from a pool of human donors (malaria-infected and uninfected, not separated).

With regard to this clone: This sequence is one base from a far larger clone and is likely a read error. Additional DNA sequences in this sample encode the identical CDR3. The chain recombines TRDV2 with TRDJ3; 10 bases are a match to TRDD3. The J gene was missing in TCRdb and was found by matching the end of the DNA to germline. Germline V gene data show CDR1 as GEAIGNYY and CDR2 as EKD. This CDR3 is 20 amino acids long. The CDR3 DNA reads as TGCGCCTGTGACACCGTACTGGGGGATTCCAGCTCCTGGGACACCCGACAGATGTTTTTC. The encoded protein is CACDTVLGDSSSWDTRQMFF.

This clone rates as medium-sized (0.01 to 0.1%). This CDR3 is also generated by other DNA sequences in the sample. This chain links TRDV2 with TRDJ1; 8 bases fit TRDD3. Germline lookup yields CDR1 GEAIGNYY and CDR2 EKD. The CDR3 extends over 15 amino acids. V lost 3 bases and J lost 0; bases outside the gene matches: 5. CDR3 nucleotides: TGTGCCTGTGACCTTCTGGGGGAAAACACCGATAAACTCATCTTT. Amino acid sequence: CACDLLGENTDKLIF.

This clone was recorded many times. The likely explanation is a read error, given a far larger clone one base away. The sample carries other DNA sequences with the same CDR3. The chain is built from TRDV2 and TRDJ1; TRDD3 matches at 8 bases. CDR3 length: 17 residues. J was trimmed by 0 bases and V by 0 bases; bases with no gene match: 8. Looked up from germline, CDR1 is GEAIGNYY and CDR2 is EKD. CDR3 residues: CACDTVSGIRNTDKLIF. The CDR3 region has the DNA TGTGCCTGTGACACCGTTTCCGGGATACGAAACACCGATAAACTCATCTTT.

This clone was seen many times. This sample also contains other DNA sequences that code for the same CDR3. This chain links TRDV2 with TRDJ1, with D maybe TRDD3 (5 bases). In germline, CDR1 is GEAIGNYY, CDR2 EKD. V lost 1 base and J 3 bases, leaving 23 bases between the germline ends. CDR3 length: 18 amino acids. CDR3 bases: TGTGCCTGTGACACGATAACCTCAGGGGGCAAGATGGCCGATAAACTCATCTTT. Its translation is CACDTITSGGKMADKLIF.

Note on this clone: The protein given by TCRdb reflects a much larger clone and differs at residue 6 from this DNA's translation, likely from a read error; the protein shown is the DNA's translation. The chain recombines TRDV2 with TRDJ1, with 8 positions matching TRDD3. TCRdb gives no J gene; it was assigned here by matching the DNA to germline. Germline CDR1 and CDR2: GEAIGNYY and EKD. V dropped 3 bases and J dropped 0; count of bases not matched to a gene: 11. This CDR3 is 17 amino acids long. The CDR3 reads CACDPALGENYTDKLIF. CDR3 coding DNA: TGTGCCTGTGACCCCGCGCTGGGGGAAAACTACACCGATAAACTCATCTTT.

Points on this clone: A read error likely explains why the TCRdb protein, taken from a much larger clone, differs from this DNA's translation at residue 16; the protein shown is translated from the DNA. The chain carries TRDV2 and TRDJ3; TRDD3 aligns across 10 bases. The J gene, left out of TCRdb, was set here by checking the DNA against germline. V dropped 0 bases and J dropped 2; count of bases not matched to a gene: 21. This CDR3 spans 24 amino acids. From germline, CDR1 is GEAIGNYY and CDR2 EKD. The CDR3 DNA sequence: TGTGCCTGTGACACCTTCGCGAAAGACGACTCTTACTGGGGGATTCCCTGGGACACCCGACAGATGTTTTTC. Translation: CACDTFAKDDSYWGIPWDTRQMFF.

This clone was recorded a few times. The protein TCRdb gives is from a much larger clone and does not agree with this DNA's translation at residue 5, likely a read error; the protein shown here comes from the DNA. The rearrangement links TRDV1 to TRDJ1; D is unclear. The J gene, not given by TCRdb, was assigned here from a germline match of the nucleotide sequence. The CDR3 runs 16 residues. The germline V gene has CDR1 TSWWSYY and CDR2 QGS. The ends were cut back, 5 bases at V and 2 bases at J, with 18 bases in the middle. The CDR3 DNA sequence: TGTGCTCTTGGGAGTCGACTGCCGTTTGGGACCGATAAACTCATCTTT. Translation: CALGSRLPFGTDKLIF.

This clone came up many times. The TCRdb protein comes from a much larger clone and disagrees with this DNA's translation at residue 11, likely due to a read error; the protein given here is derived from the DNA. The gene calls are TRDV2 and TRDJ1; TRDD3 agrees at 8 bases. TCRdb carries no J gene annotation; the J gene was assigned here by matching the DNA with germline. The germline V gene encodes CDR1 GEAIGNYY and CDR2 EKD. V lost 0 bases to trimming and J lost 0 bases; unmatched junction nucleotides: 14. The CDR3 totals 19 residues. The CDR3 sequence: CACDTHVVGDLPYTDKLIF. CDR3 sequence (DNA): TGTGCCTGTGACACCCATGTGGTGGGGGATCTCCCGTACACCGATAAACTCATCTTT.

Turning to this clone: A far larger clone is one nucleotide away, so this likely arose from a read error. Within the sample, other DNA sequences also encode this same CDR3. The chain has TRDV1 and TRDJ2; 7 nucleotides align to TRDD3. This CDR3 contains 20 residues. Germline CDR1 reads TSWWSYY; CDR2 reads QGS. CDR3: CALGEVTMTGDPGGGAQLFF. Here the CDR3 DNA reads TGTGCCCTTGGGGAGGTCACTATGACTGGGGATCCCGGTGGTGGAGCACAACTCTTCTTT.

The table lists this clone with a few counts. This likely stems from a read error, as it lies one base from a far larger clone. Other nucleotide sequences from this sample produce the same CDR3. The rearrangement uses TRDV2 and TRDJ1; 13 positions agree with TRDD3. The J gene, missing from TCRdb, was assigned here through DNA to germline matching. The V segment lost 1 base and the J segment 1 base; nucleotides outside the gene matches: 8. The germline CDR1 and CDR2 sequences are GEAIGNYY and EKD. This CDR3 is built from 18 residues. CDR3 sequence (DNA): TGTGCCTGTGACACTGTACTGGGGGATACGTCCGTCACCGATAAACTCATCTTT. Its protein product is CACDTVLGDTSVTDKLIF.

This clone was counted between two and nine times. TCRdb attributes to this sequence the protein of a much larger clone, which differs from the DNA translation at residue 10; a read error is likely, and the protein displayed is translated from the DNA. V gene TRDV1 combines with J gene TRDJ1; 7 positions match TRDD2. The CDR3 has 16 amino acids. Per germline, CDR1 TSWWSYY and CDR2 QGS. CDR3 nucleotide sequence: TGTGCTCTTGGGGAAACATCTTCCTATGGCACCGATAAGCTCATCTTT. Its translation is CALGETSSYGTDKLIF.

Points on this clone: This likely traces to a read error, being one base from a far larger clone. The same CDR3 arises from other DNA sequences in this sample as well. The rearrangement links TRDV2 to TRDJ1; D is ambiguous. TCRdb carries no J gene annotation; the J gene was assigned here by matching the DNA with germline. This CDR3 region has 16 residues. Trimming pared 0 bases from V and 2 bases from J, leaving 15 bases between. CDR1 is GEAIGNYY, CDR2 EKD, per germline. This CDR3 reads CACDTVGNLYTDKLIF. DNA of the CDR3: TGTGCCTGTGACACCGTCGGGAACCTGTATACCGATAAACTCATCTTT.

Remarks on this clone: This DNA translates differently at residue 18 from the TCRdb protein, which is that of a much larger clone; a read error is likely, and the protein shown is the DNA's own translation. A V gene of TRDV2 was called, but no J gene was assigned; TRDD3, as called in the table, went unchecked against the DNA. The CDR3 length is 19 residues. The germline gives CDR1 GEAIGNYY, CDR2 EKD. DNA of the CDR3: TGTGCCTGTGACACCGTACGAGGTGGGGGATACGCGAGCACCGATAAACTCACCTTT. Protein product: CACDTVRGGGYASTDKLTF.

Of note for this clone: A far bigger clonotype differs at one base, so this is likely a read error. The same CDR3 arises from other DNA sequences in this sample as well. The rearrangement uses TRDV1 and TRDJ1; D possibly corresponds to TRDD3 (5 bases). Germline lookup yields CDR1 TSWWSYY and CDR2 QGS. CDR3 length: 16 residues. DNA of the CDR3: TGTGCGCTTGGGGACCCATTAACCGGGTACACCGATAAACTCATCTTT. This encodes CALGDPLTGYTDKLIF.

Regarding this clone: A far larger clone differs by one base, so this is likely a read error. Other DNA sequences within the sample encode an identical CDR3. The chain uses TRDV2 and TRDJ1; tentatively, D is TRDD3 (6 bases). Here the J gene came from matching the DNA to germline, since TCRdb omits it. The CDR3 is made up of 22 amino acids. V lost 1 base, J lost 0 bases, and 32 bases lay in between. Per the germline V gene, CDR1 is GEAIGNYY and CDR2 is EKD. This CDR3 reads CACDTLRDGGTNTGDYTDKLIF. In nucleotides, the CDR3 is TGTGCCTGTGACACTTTAAGGGATGGGGGGACCAATACCGGGGACTACACCGATAAACTCATCTTT.

This clone was detected ten times or more. The amino acid sequence in TCRdb belongs to a much larger clone and departs from this DNA's translation at residue 11, likely a sequencing read error; the sequence shown is translated from the DNA. The chain is built from TRDV2 and TRDJ1, with TRDD3 matching 10 bases. The CDR3 runs to 15 residues. CDR1 is GEAIGNYY and CDR2 is EKD in the germline V gene. The CDR3 region has the DNA TGTGCCTGTGACACCGGGATGGGGGATACCGGTAAACTCATCTTT. Protein: CACDTGMGDTGKLIF.

The chain is built from TRDV1 and TRDJ1, with 12 bases matching TRDD3. The J gene, absent from TCRdb, was called here by matching the DNA to germline. CDR3 size: 22 residues. With 4 bases clipped from V and 2 bases from J, the junction kept 23 bases outside the gene matches. The germline V gene encodes CDR1 TSWWSYY and CDR2 QGS. CDR3 in DNA: TGTGCTCTTGGGGCCGGCAACGCTGGGGGATACGTCCCTGGGATACGGACCGATAAACTCATCTTT. It specifies CALGAGNAGGYVPGIRTDKLIF.

As regards this clone: TCRdb has a much larger clone's protein, which differs at residue 7 from the translation of this DNA, likely because of a read error; what is shown is the protein translated from the DNA. V usage is TRDV1 and J usage is TRDJ1; no firm D call. The CDR3 has 16 amino acids. The ends were cut back, 4 bases at V and 1 base at J, with 16 bases in the middle. CDR1 TSWWSYY and CDR2 QGS come from the germline V gene. The CDR3 DNA reads TGTGCTCTTGGGGTCCCGAGGACCCTCTTCACCGATAAACTCATCTTT. Its translation is CALGVPRTLFTDKLIF.

This clone was recorded at least ten times. A far larger clone is just one base off, so this is likely a read error. Other DNA sequences within the sample encode an identical CDR3. The V gene was identified as TRDV2, while no J gene was called. This CDR3 is 12 amino acids long. Germline V gives CDR1 GEAIGNYY, CDR2 EKD. The CDR3 protein is CACDTGRSALIF. The CDR3, as DNA: TGTGCCTGTGACACCGGACGCTCGGCTCTCATCTTT.

This clone was found a few times. TCRdb pairs this DNA with a much larger clone's protein that differs at residue 14, likely a read error; the protein shown was translated from the DNA. V gene TRDV2 combines with J gene TRDJ1; 7 bases agree with TRDD3. This CDR3 is built from 18 residues. Germline CDR1 GEAIGNYY, CDR2 EKD. The junction had 19 bases not matched to a gene; V was cut back by 0 bases and J by 7 bases. CDR3 DNA: TGTGCCTGTGACACCGTGGGTACCTGGGGGGACGGGGCCGGTAAACTCATCTTT. Translating gives CACDTVGTWGDGAGKLIF.

To note about this clone: The protein given by TCRdb reflects a much larger clone and differs at residue 6 from this DNA's translation, likely from a read error; the protein shown is the DNA's translation. J is TRDJ1 and V is TRDV1, with 10 bases fitting TRDD3. The J gene, left out of TCRdb, was set here by checking the DNA against germline. The germline V gene has CDR1 TSWWSYY and CDR2 QGS. The J segment lost 6 bases and the V segment lost 2 bases, leaving 18 bases of the junction unmatched. The CDR3 is 19 amino acids. CDR3 amino acids: CALGEFRSPLLGDPHKLIF. CDR3 nucleotides: TGTGCTCTTGGGGAATTCAGGTCTCCCTTACTGGGGGATCCCCATAAACTCATCTTT.

As for this clone: A far larger clone is off by one base, so a read error is likely. Other DNA sequences in the same sample also yield this CDR3. This CDR3 is CALGELADLDTGGYTDKLIF. DNA for the CDR3: TGTGCTCTTGGGGAACTAGCAGATCTCGATACTGGGGGATACACCGATAAACTCATCTTC. The chain couples TRDV1 to TRDJ1; 12 nucleotides align to TRDD3. Germline V gene data show CDR1 as TSWWSYY and CDR2 as QGS. The CDR3 runs 20 residues.